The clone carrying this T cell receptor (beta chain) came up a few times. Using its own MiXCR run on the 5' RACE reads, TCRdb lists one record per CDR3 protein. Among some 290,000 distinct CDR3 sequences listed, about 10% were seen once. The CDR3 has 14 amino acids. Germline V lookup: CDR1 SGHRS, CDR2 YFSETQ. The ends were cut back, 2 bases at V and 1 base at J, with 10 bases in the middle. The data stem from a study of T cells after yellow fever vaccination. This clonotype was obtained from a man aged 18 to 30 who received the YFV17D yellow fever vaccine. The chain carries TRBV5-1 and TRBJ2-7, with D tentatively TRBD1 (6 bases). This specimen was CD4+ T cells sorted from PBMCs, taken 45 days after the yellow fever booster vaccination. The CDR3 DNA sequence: TGCGCCAGCAGCTTCGGACAGTCGTCCTACGAGCAGTACTTC. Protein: CASSFGQSSYEQYF. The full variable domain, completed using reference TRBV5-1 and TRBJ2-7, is KAGVTQTPRYLIKTRGQQVTLSCSPISGHRSVSWYQQTPGQGLQFLFEYFSETQRNKGNFPGRFSGRQFSNSRSEMNVSTLELGDSALYLCASSFGQSSYEQYFGPGTRLTVT.